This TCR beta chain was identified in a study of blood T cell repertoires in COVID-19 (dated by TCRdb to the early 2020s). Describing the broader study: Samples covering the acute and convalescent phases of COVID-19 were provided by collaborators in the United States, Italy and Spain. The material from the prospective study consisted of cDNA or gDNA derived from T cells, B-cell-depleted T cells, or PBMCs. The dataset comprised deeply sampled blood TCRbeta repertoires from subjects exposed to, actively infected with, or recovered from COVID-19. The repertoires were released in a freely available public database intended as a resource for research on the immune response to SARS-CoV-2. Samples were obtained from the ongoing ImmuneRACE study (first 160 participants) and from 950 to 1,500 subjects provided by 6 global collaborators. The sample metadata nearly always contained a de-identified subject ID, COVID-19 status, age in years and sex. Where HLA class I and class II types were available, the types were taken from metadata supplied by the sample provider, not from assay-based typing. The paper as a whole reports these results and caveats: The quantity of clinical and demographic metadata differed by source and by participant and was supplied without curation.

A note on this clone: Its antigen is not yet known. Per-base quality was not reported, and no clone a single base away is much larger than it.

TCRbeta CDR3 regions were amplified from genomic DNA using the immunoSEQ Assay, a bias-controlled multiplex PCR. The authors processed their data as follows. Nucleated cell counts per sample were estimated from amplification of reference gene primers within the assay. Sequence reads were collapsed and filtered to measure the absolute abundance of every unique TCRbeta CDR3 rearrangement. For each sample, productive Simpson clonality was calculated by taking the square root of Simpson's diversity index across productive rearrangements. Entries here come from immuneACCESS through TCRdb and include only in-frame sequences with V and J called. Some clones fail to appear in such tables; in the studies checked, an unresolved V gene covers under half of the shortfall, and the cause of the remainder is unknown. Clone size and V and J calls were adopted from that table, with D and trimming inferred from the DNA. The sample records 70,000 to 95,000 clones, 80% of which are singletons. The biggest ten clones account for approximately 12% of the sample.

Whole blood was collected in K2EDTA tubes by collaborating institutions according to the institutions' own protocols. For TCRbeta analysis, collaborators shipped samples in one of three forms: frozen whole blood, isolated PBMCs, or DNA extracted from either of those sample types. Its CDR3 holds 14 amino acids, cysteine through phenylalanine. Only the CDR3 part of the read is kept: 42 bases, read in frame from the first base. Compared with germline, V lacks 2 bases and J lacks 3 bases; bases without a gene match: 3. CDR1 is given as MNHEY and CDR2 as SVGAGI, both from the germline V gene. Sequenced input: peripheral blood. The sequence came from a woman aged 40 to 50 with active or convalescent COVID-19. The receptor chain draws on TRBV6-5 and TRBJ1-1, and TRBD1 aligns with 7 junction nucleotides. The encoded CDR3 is CASSYGQADTEAFF. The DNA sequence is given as TGTGCCAGCAGTTACGGACAGGCGGACACTGAAGCTTTCTTT.